The 5 T cell receptor beta chains given below trace back to one sample, sequenced in a study of beta chain features in type 1 diabetes. Findings of the study overall: Type 1 diabetes patients showed a moderate but significant shortening of TCRB CDR3s in all four CD4+ subsets.

Sequencing targeted expressed TCRB transcripts, as all isolated RNA had been reverse transcribed. TCRdb's table, derived via immunoSEQ multiplex PCR, lists solely in-frame clones and lacks some. This sample has some 290,000 clones, with around 25% found just once. The antigens these receptors bind are not known. The specimen sequenced was naive CD4+ T cells from blood. The receptors stem from a woman in her twenties or thirties with type 1 diabetes.

The chain is built from TRBV7-9 and TRBJ1-1; D ambiguous. The ends were cut back, 7 bases at V and 3 bases at J, with 12 bases in the middle. From germline, CDR1 is SEHNR and CDR2 FQNEAQ (reference sequence). The CDR3 covers 13 residues. CDR3 amino acids: CASILVEDTEAFF. The CDR3 DNA sequence: TGTGCCAGCATACTGGTTGAGGACACTGAAGCTTTCTTT. Using reference TRBV7-9 and TRBJ1-1 for the parts outside the CDR3, the full variable domain is DTGVSQNPRHKITKRGQNVTFRCDPISEHNRLYWYRQTLGQGPEFLTYFQNEAQLEKSRLLSDRFSAERPKGSFSTLEIQRTEQGDSAMYLCASILVEDTEAFFGQGTRLTVV.

This clone appeared a few times. J is TRBJ2-1 and V is TRBV7-9, with D hard to call. Trimming left V 1 base short and J 0 bases short, with 4 bases between. Germline CDR1 reads SEHNR; CDR2 reads FQNEAQ (reference sequence). The CDR3 totals 14 residues. Here the CDR3 reads CASSLDSSYNEQFF. CDR3 coding DNA: TGTGCCAGCAGCTTAGACAGCTCCTACAATGAGCAGTTCTTC.

The V call is TRBV19, the J call TRBJ2-5; possible D gene TRBD2, 5 bases. Germline values: CDR1 LNHDA, CDR2 SQIVND (reference sequence). The CDR3 has 13 amino acids. The V and J ends lost 3 bases and 7 bases respectively, with 12 bases between them. The CDR3 here is CASSIEGPGTQYF. CDR3 nucleotides: TGTGCCAGTAGTATCGAGGGCCCGGGGACCCAGTACTTC.

This clone occurred a few times. V is TRBV21-1 and J is TRBJ2-7; the table gives TRBD2 as D, unverified against the DNA. TRBV21-1 is recorded as a pseudogene. CDR3 length equals 16 residues. In DNA, the CDR3 is TGTGCCAGCAGCGAAATTAAGGAGCGGAGGAGGCACGAGCAGTACTTC. The encoded protein is CASSEIKERRRHEQYF.

The V and J genes are TRBV30 and TRBJ2-5; TRBD1 matches at 8 bases. The V gene end was trimmed by 7 bases and the J gene end by 4 bases; junction bases not matched to a gene: 5. CDR3 length equals 12 residues. The germline gives CDR1 GTSNPN, CDR2 SVGIG (reference sequence). CDR3 in DNA: TGTGCCTTCACGACAGGGGCAGAGACCCAGTACTTC. Protein sequence: CAFTTGAETQYF.